This entry lists 22 T cell receptor beta chains sequenced from one sample in a study of blood T cell repertoires in COVID-19. Measured with immunoSEQ multiplex PCR; TCRdb has only the in-frame clones, and not every one. This sample has 200,000 to 300,000 clones, with about 80% found just once. Sequenced material: peripheral blood. These receptors originate from an elderly woman with acute or convalescent COVID-19.

The CDR3 reads CASSFQPDRDQPQHF. CDR3 sequence (DNA): TGCGCCAGCAGCTTCCAACCTGACAGGGATCAGCCCCAGCATTTT. The V gene is TRBV5-1, the J gene TRBJ1-5; 7 nucleotides line up with TRBD1. The germline CDR1 and CDR2 sequences are SGHRS and YFSETQ. This CDR3 spans 15 amino acids. V lost 2 bases to trimming and J lost 5 bases; unmatched junction nucleotides: 7.

The V and J genes are TRBV15 and TRBJ1-1; the D gene is possibly TRBD1 (6 bases). The length of the CDR3 is 15 residues. V was shortened by 0 bases and J by 5 bases, with 13 bases between the two germline ends. The V gene's germline CDR1 is LNHNV and CDR2 YYDKDF (reference sequence). DNA for the CDR3: TGTGCCACCAGCAGAGATAGGGGGTTAGGGACTGAAGCTTTCTTT. Amino acids: CATSRDRGLGTEAFF.

The genes are TRBV3-1 (or the pseudogene TRBV3-2) and TRBJ2-7; 10 nucleotides align to TRBD1. The J segment lost 4 bases and the V segment lost 4 bases, leaving 4 bases of the junction unmatched. Germline assignment: CDR1 LGHDT and CDR2 YNNKEL (reference sequence). The CDR3 consists of 14 residues. CDR3 in DNA: TGTGCCAGCAGCCGACAGGGGGCGATGTACGAGCAGTACTTC. Its protein product is CASSRQGAMYEQYF.

The chain recombines TRBV18 with TRBJ1-2, with TRBD1 as a possible D gene (5 bases). The CDR3 sequence is 14 residues long. V lost 2 bases and J lost 6, with 13 bases in between. The germline gives CDR1 KGHSH, CDR2 LQKENI. The CDR3, as DNA: TGTGCCAGCTCACCATTTCAAGGGGTAGATGGCTACACCTTC. It is translated as CASSPFQGVDGYTF.

The chain couples TRBV13 to TRBJ2-6, with 10 bases matching TRBD2. This CDR3 spans 18 amino acids. The J segment lost 3 bases and the V segment lost 6 bases, leaving 11 bases of the junction unmatched. Germline-derived CDR1 and CDR2 are PRHDT and FYEKMQ (reference sequence). This CDR3 is CASRYQREGLVGANVLTF. The CDR3 nucleotides are TGTGCCAGCAGATACCAGCGGGAGGGCCTAGTTGGGGCCAACGTCCTGACTTTC.

The gene calls are TRBV5-5 and TRBJ2-3; no definite D call. V was pared by 4 bases and J by 7 bases, with 13 bases between. Germline values: CDR1 SGHKS, CDR2 YYEKEE (reference sequence). This CDR3 contains 13 residues. The CDR3 nucleotides read TGTGCCAGCAGCCCAGAACCCACGAATACGCAGTATTTT. This codes for CASSPEPTNTQYF.

There are a few counts of this clone. The V gene is TRBV7-9, the J gene TRBJ1-2; possibly TRBD1 for D (5 bases). Trimming removed 5 bases from V and 11 bases from J, with 15 bases in between. The CDR3 loop spans 12 amino acids. Germline V gene data show CDR1 as SEHNR and CDR2 as FQNEAQ (reference sequence). The CDR3 loop reads CASSHDRVGYTF. CDR3 in DNA: TGTGCCAGCAGCCATGACAGAGTGGGGTACACCTTC.

This clone was seen a few times. The CDR3 DNA follows: TGTGCCAGCAGCGCCGGACTCCCGAACACTGAAGCTTTCTTT. Amino acids: CASSAGLPNTEAFF. V usage is TRBV9 and J usage is TRBJ1-1; D is undetermined. Germline values: CDR1 SGDLS, CDR2 YYNGEE. CDR3 length: 14 residues. V lost 3 bases and J lost 1, with 10 bases in between.

This chain links TRBV7-9 with TRBJ1-2; tentatively, D is TRBD1 (5 bases). Per the germline V gene, CDR1 is SEHNR and CDR2 is FQNEAQ (reference sequence). Trimming shortened V by 1 base and J by 6 bases, and 15 bases separated the two germline ends. The CDR3 runs to 15 residues. The CDR3 bases are TGTGCCAGCAGCTTAGGGCACAGGCCAGAGGATGGCTACACCTTC. Its translation is CASSLGHRPEDGYTF.

The genes are TRBV4-1 and TRBJ1-1; a weak D match, TRBD1 (6 bases). The germline V gene encodes CDR1 MGHRA and CDR2 YSYEKL. Trimming stripped 1 base from V and 4 bases from J, with 10 bases between. CDR3 length: 14 amino acids. The CDR3 is CASSQGKGGTEAFF. In DNA form, the CDR3 reads TGCGCCAGCAGCCAAGGAAAAGGGGGCACTGAAGCTTTCTTT.

This rearrangement joins TRBV11-2 to TRBJ2-5; D is unclear. Trimming took off 1 base at V and 3 bases at J, with 6 bases between the two ends. Per germline, CDR1 SGHAT and CDR2 FQNNGV. CDR3 length: 13 amino acids. CDR3: CASSLGLKETQYF. DNA for the CDR3: TGTGCCAGCAGCTTAGGTTTAAAAGAGACCCAGTACTTC.

This sequence joins TRBV7-3 and TRBJ2-2; 8 bases line up with TRBD1. Germline V gene sequence: CDR1 SGHTA, CDR2 FQGTGA. The CDR3 loop spans 14 amino acids. V trimming: 5 bases; J trimming: 3 bases; junction bases outside the gene matches: 2. The CDR3 is CASSPDRDTGELFF. CDR3 coding DNA: TGTGCCAGCAGCCCGGACAGGGACACCGGGGAGCTGTTTTTT.

V usage is TRBV12-3 or TRBV12-4 and J usage is TRBJ1-5; maybe TRBD1 (5 bases). V was pared by 6 bases and J by 5 bases, with 11 bases between. There are 13 residues in the CDR3. The CDR3 sequence: CASSWDSYQPQHF. The CDR3, as DNA: TGTGCCAGCAGCTGGGACTCTTATCAGCCCCAGCATTTT.

The rearrangement uses TRBV6-5 and TRBJ2-2; no definite D call. The CDR3 runs to 12 residues. Looked up from germline, CDR1 is MNHEY and CDR2 is SVGAGI. Between the trimmed V and J ends, which lost 4 bases and 8 bases, there was a span of 8 bases. The CDR3 coding sequence is TGTGCCAGCAGTTCCGACTGGGGGGAGCTGTTTTTT. This encodes CASSSDWGELFF.

This chain connects TRBV2 to TRBJ1-3; D may be TRBD1 (5 bases). Germline CDR1 and CDR2: SNHLY and FYNNEI. The CDR3 sequence is 15 residues long. V shed 4 bases and J shed 0 bases, with 10 bases lying between them. Written as DNA, the CDR3 is TGTGCCAGCAGTGTCAATACAGGCTCTGGAAACACCATATATTTT. Encoded protein: CASSVNTGSGNTIYF.

The genes are TRBV18 and TRBJ1-2; 7 positions agree with TRBD1. The CDR3 loop spans 13 amino acids. The junction had 4 bases not matched to a gene; V was cut back by 8 bases and J by 1 base. Germline V gene data show CDR1 as KGHSH and CDR2 as LQKENI. CDR3 in amino acids: CASTGVSNYGYTF. The CDR3 DNA follows: TGTGCCAGCACAGGGGTTAGTAACTATGGCTACACCTTC.

This clone is classed as medium-sized. V and J are TRBV7-8 and TRBJ1-2; TRBD1 matches 7 bases. CDR3 length equals 14 residues. V gave up 5 bases and J gave up 1 base; unmatched junction bases: 4. Germline V gives CDR1 SGHVS, CDR2 FQNEAQ. The CDR3 reads CASSARGSNYGYTF. For the CDR3, the DNA is TGTGCCAGCAGCGCCAGGGGGAGTAACTATGGCTACACCTTC.

The V gene is TRBV18, the J gene TRBJ2-5; unclear D gene. V dropped 6 bases and J dropped 5 bases, with 4 bases sitting between them. CDR3 length: 10 amino acids. Germline V lookup: CDR1 KGHSH, CDR2 LQKENI. CDR3 protein: CASSEETQYF. The CDR3 DNA reads as TGTGCCAGCTCTGAGGAGACCCAGTACTTC.

The genes are TRBV25-1 and TRBJ1-2; the match to TRBD1 covers 10 bases. The V segment lost 3 bases and the J segment 11 bases; nucleotides outside the gene matches: 9. The CDR3 runs 14 residues. CDR1 is MGHDK and CDR2 is SYGVNS in the germline V gene. The CDR3 region is CASSDAGTGVPYTF. The CDR3 bases are TGTGCCAGCAGTGATGCCGGGACAGGGGTCCCGTACACCTTC.

The chain has TRBV19 and TRBJ1-4; 9 nucleotides line up with TRBD1. This CDR3 is built from 15 residues. Germline V gene sequence: CDR1 LNHDA, CDR2 SQIVND (reference sequence). Trimming took 6 bases from V and 4 from J; bases not matched to a gene: 6. CDR3 sequence: CASSHSTGGNEKLFF. The CDR3 DNA follows: TGTGCCAGTAGCCATTCGACAGGGGGTAATGAAAAACTGTTTTTT.

This clone was picked up a small number of times. This chain connects TRBV11-1 to TRBJ1-1, with D tentatively TRBD1 (6 bases). V was trimmed by 8 bases and J by 1 base, leaving 17 bases between them. The germline gives CDR1 SGHAT, CDR2 FQDESV (reference sequence). The CDR3 spans 15 residues. The CDR3 here is CASPFWGRWNTEAFF. DNA of the CDR3: TGTGCCAGCCCCTTCTGGGGGCGGTGGAACACTGAAGCTTTCTTT.

This chain joins TRBV6-5 and TRBJ1-4, with D hard to call. This CDR3 region has 14 residues. Between the trimmed V and J ends, which lost 5 bases and 12 bases, there was a span of 19 bases. Germline CDR1 reads MNHEY; CDR2 reads SVGAGI. The CDR3 here is CASSPSWEGMELFF. The CDR3 DNA reads as TGTGCCAGCAGTCCCTCTTGGGAGGGAATGGAACTGTTTTTT.